Listed below are T cell receptor beta chains from one sample, sequenced in a study of somatic mutations in cytotoxic T cells in rheumatoid arthritis. The repertoire was sequenced with immunoSEQ multiplex PCR; TCRdb's copy has only in-frame clones and lacks some. In the table there are approximately 23,000 clones, roughly 80% of which are singletons. The specimen was CD8+ T cells sorted from blood. These receptors all come from an adult with rheumatoid arthritis. CDR3s include the opening cysteine and the closing phenylalanine or tryptophan. Each record gives: clone size, D gene, V gene, J gene, CDR3 DNA, CDR3 protein. A D gene is named only where the DNA matches it firmly. Only some rows state a clone size, as once, few, many or a class for expanded clones.

clone_size: few; d_call: TRBD2; v_call: TRBV10-3; j_call: TRBJ2-7; cdr3_nt: TGTGCCATCAGTGGAGCTAGCGGCTCCTACGAGCAGTACTTC; cdr3_aa: CAISGASGSYEQYF
clone_size: .; d_call: TRBD2; v_call: TRBV27; j_call: TRBJ2-1; cdr3_nt: TGTGCCAGCAGTTTATCGACTAGCGGGGGGAATGAGCAGTTCTTC; cdr3_aa: CASSLSTSGGNEQFF
clone_size: few; d_call: .; v_call: TRBV6-1; j_call: TRBJ2-1; cdr3_nt: TGTGCCAGCAGTGAAGCGCAAGGGATCGATGAGCAGTTCTTC; cdr3_aa: CASSEAQGIDEQFF
clone_size: .; d_call: .; v_call: TRBV7-9; j_call: TRBJ2-1; cdr3_nt: TGTGCCAGCAGCGGGGGTAGCTCCTACAATGAGCAGTTCTTC; cdr3_aa: CASSGGSSYNEQFF
clone_size: .; d_call: TRBD1; v_call: TRBV19; j_call: TRBJ1-5; cdr3_nt: TGTGCCAGTACCTCCAGGGGGTCCTATAGCAATCAGCCCCAGCATTTT; cdr3_aa: CASTSRGSYSNQPQHF
clone_size: .; d_call: .; v_call: TRBV4-1; j_call: TRBJ2-2; cdr3_nt: TGCGCCAGCAGCCACACAGGGAACACCGGGGAGCTGTTTTTT; cdr3_aa: CASSHTGNTGELFF
clone_size: few; d_call: .; v_call: TRBV15; j_call: TRBJ1-1; cdr3_nt: TGTGCCACCACTACGGGATATTTGAACACTGAAGCTTTCTTT; cdr3_aa: CATTTGYLNTEAFF
clone_size: .; d_call: .; v_call: TRBV13; j_call: TRBJ2-2; cdr3_nt: TGTGCCAGCAGCTTCTGGTCTAGCGCGAAGAACACCGGGGAGCTGTTTTTT; cdr3_aa: CASSFWSSAKNTGELFF
clone_size: .; d_call: TRBD1; v_call: TRBV4-3; j_call: TRBJ1-4; cdr3_nt: TGCGCCAGCAGTGACTCGGACAGGACGAATGAAAAACTGTTTTTT; cdr3_aa: CASSDSDRTNEKLFF
clone_size: .; d_call: .; v_call: TRBV7-9; j_call: TRBJ2-7; cdr3_nt: TGTGCCAGCAGCCGCTGGGACTTCCGCGACGAGCAGTACTTC; cdr3_aa: CASSRWDFRDEQYF
clone_size: .; d_call: TRBD2; v_call: TRBV25-1; j_call: TRBJ2-3; cdr3_nt: TGTGCCAGCGGGGGGGGAGATACGCAGTATTTT; cdr3_aa: CASGGGDTQYF